These T cell receptor beta chains were read from a single sample in a study of blood T cells in healthy people across ages. Each CDR3 protein is one row after TCRdb ran MiXCR on the 5' RACE reads. The sample contains more than 700,000 distinct CDR3 sequences, 46% of which appear only once. What was sequenced was blood. These receptors originate from a man older than 75 in good health. Both conserved end residues are part of each CDR3. Each record gives: V gene, D gene, J gene, clone size, CDR3 DNA, CDR3 protein. D genes are given only for firm matches. A row's size may be missing; if present it is once, few, many or a size class.

V: TRBV5-8
D: .
J: TRBJ1-2
size: few
DNA: TGTGCCAGCAGCTTGTCTCTCGTTCACTATGGCTACACCTTC
CDR3: CASSLSLVHYGYTF

V: TRBV28
D: .
J: TRBJ2-1
size: many
DNA: TGTGCCAGCAGTTTGACTGGCCAAAGGAATGAGCAGTTCTTC
CDR3: CASSLTGQRNEQFF

V: TRBV29-1
D: .
J: TRBJ2-5
size: .
DNA: TGCAGCGTTGAATTCTCCGGGACCAAGACCCAGTACTTC
CDR3: CSVEFSGTKTQYF

V: TRBV7-3
D: TRBD2
J: TRBJ2-5
size: few
DNA: TGTGCCAGCAGCTTACGGGCCGGGATAGCGGGAGAGGAGACCCAGTACTTC
CDR3: CASSLRAGIAGEETQYF

V: TRBV20-1
D: TRBD2
J: TRBJ2-1
size: .
DNA: TGCAGTGCTATCGCTAGCGGGAGTCTTAATGAGCAGTTCTTC
CDR3: CSAIASGSLNEQFF

V: TRBV5-1
D: .
J: TRBJ2-2
size: .
DNA: TGCGCCAGCAGCTTGTCCGACTCCTATAGGACCGGGGAGCTGTTTTTT
CDR3: CASSLSDSYRTGELFF

V: TRBV15
D: .
J: TRBJ1-2
size: .
DNA: TGTGCCACCAGCCCCGAGGGCACTAACTATGGCTACACCTTC
CDR3: CATSPEGTNYGYTF

V: TRBV7-8
D: TRBD1
J: TRBJ1-2
size: .
DNA: TGTGCCAGCAGCTCGTCTCGTTGGGACAGGGATGGCTACACCTTC
CDR3: CASSSSRWDRDGYTF

V: TRBV27
D: .
J: TRBJ1-6
size: .
DNA: TGTGCCAGCAGTTTATCAGGGGGCTATAATTCACCCCTCCACTTT
CDR3: CASSLSGGYNSPLHF

V: TRBV14
D: TRBD2
J: TRBJ2-1
size: few
DNA: TGTGCCAGCAGCCCCTCAGGACTAGCGGGACGGCGGAATGAGCAGTTCTTC
CDR3: CASSPSGLAGRRNEQFF

V: TRBV20-1
D: .
J: TRBJ2-1
size: few
DNA: TGCAGTGCTAGAGAGATCCGCGGAAAAAATGAGCAGTTCTTC
CDR3: CSAREIRGKNEQFF

V: TRBV7-3
D: .
J: TRBJ2-1
size: few
DNA: TGTGCCAGCAGCGTTGAGCTGAGCTCCTACAATGAGCAGTTCTTC
CDR3: CASSVELSSYNEQFF

V: TRBV9
D: .
J: TRBJ2-7
size: .
DNA: TGTGCCAGCAGCGAAACGAGGGGACCCTACAATGAGCAGTACTTC
CDR3: CASSETRGPYNEQYF

V: TRBV25-1
D: TRBD1
J: TRBJ2-5
size: .
DNA: TGTGCCAGCAGTCGCCGGGACAGGCAATTCCAAGAGACCCAGTACTTC
CDR3: CASSRRDRQFQETQYF

V: TRBV4-3
D: .
J: TRBJ2-3
size: few
DNA: TGCGCCAGCAGCCAAGGTAGAGACAGGGAGGAGTATTTT
CDR3: CASSQGRDREEYF

V: TRBV14
D: .
J: TRBJ2-1
size: many
DNA: TGTGCCAGCAGCCAAGATGGGGACTGGTACAATGAGCAGTTCTTC
CDR3: CASSQDGDWYNEQFF

V: TRBV29-1
D: .
J: TRBJ2-5
size: .
DNA: TGCAGCGTTTCAGGGGCCCAAAGGGCCCAAAAATACAATGAGCAGTACTTC
CDR3: CSVSGAQRAQKYNEQYF

V: TRBV7-7
D: TRBD2
J: TRBJ2-7
size: .
DNA: TGTGCCAGCAGCAACGGACTAGCGGGACTTGTCGAGACCCGGTACTTC
CDR3: CASSNGLAGLVETRYF

V: TRBV11-2
D: .
J: TRBJ2-1
size: .
DNA: TGTGCCAGCAGCTTTTCCGCCGGTTACAATGAGCAGTTCTTC
CDR3: CASSFSAGYNEQFF

V: TRBV6-6
D: .
J: TRBJ2-7
size: .
DNA: TGTGCCAGCACCACGGGGGTCGAGCAGTACTTC
CDR3: CASTTGVEQYF

V: TRBV7-2
D: TRBD2
J: TRBJ2-1
size: many
DNA: TGTGCCAGCAGCTTATCCGCGGGAGGGTACAATGAGCAGTTCTTC
CDR3: CASSLSAGGYNEQFF

V: TRBV5-1
D: TRBD2
J: TRBJ2-1
size: many
DNA: TGCGCCAGCAGCGGGGCGACTAGCCGGGGTGAGCAGTTCTTC
CDR3: CASSGATSRGEQFF

V: TRBV11-3
D: .
J: TRBJ2-1
size: .
DNA: TGTGCCAGCAGCTTAGTCATTGGCGTTCGGGGGGCCCACAATGAGCAGTTCTTC
CDR3: CASSLVIGVRGAHNEQFF

V: TRBV29-1
D: .
J: TRBJ2-6
size: few
DNA: TGCAGCGCGACAGTACTCTCTGGGGCCAACGTCCTGACTTTC
CDR3: CSATVLSGANVLTF

V: TRBV12-3/TRBV12-4
D: .
J: TRBJ2-4
size: .
DNA: TGTGCCAATTCCCAGGCTCGGGGCGCGGGCATTCAGTACTTC
CDR3: CANSQARGAGIQYF

V: TRBV12-5
D: .
J: TRBJ2-1
size: .
DNA: TGTGCTAGTGGTTTGGTACTCGGCGGCTCCTACAATGAGCAGTTCTTC
CDR3: CASGLVLGGSYNEQFF

V: TRBV20-1
D: TRBD2
J: TRBJ2-7
size: many
DNA: TGCAGCGCCAGGGGGACTAGCGGATCCTACGAGCAGTACTTC
CDR3: CSARGTSGSYEQYF

V: TRBV27
D: TRBD1
J: TRBJ2-7
size: many
DNA: TGTGCCAGCAGTTACGGACAGGGGGAGCAGTACTTC
CDR3: CASSYGQGEQYF